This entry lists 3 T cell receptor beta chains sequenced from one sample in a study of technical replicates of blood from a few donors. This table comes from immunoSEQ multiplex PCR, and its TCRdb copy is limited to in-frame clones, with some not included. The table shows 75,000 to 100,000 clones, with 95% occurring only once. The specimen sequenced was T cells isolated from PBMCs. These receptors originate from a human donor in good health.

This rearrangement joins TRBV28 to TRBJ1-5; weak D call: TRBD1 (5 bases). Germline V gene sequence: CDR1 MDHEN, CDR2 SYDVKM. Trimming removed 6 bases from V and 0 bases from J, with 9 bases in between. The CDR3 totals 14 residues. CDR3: CASSSQGSNQPQHF. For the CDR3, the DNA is TGTGCCAGCAGCTCTCAGGGTAGCAATCAGCCCCAGCATTTT.

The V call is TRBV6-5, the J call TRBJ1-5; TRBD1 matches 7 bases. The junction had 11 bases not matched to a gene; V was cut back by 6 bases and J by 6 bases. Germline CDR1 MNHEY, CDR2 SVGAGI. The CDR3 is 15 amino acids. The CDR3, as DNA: TGTGCCAGCAGCGTCGACAGGGCGATGACTCAGCCCCAGCATTTT. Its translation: CASSVDRAMTQPQHF.

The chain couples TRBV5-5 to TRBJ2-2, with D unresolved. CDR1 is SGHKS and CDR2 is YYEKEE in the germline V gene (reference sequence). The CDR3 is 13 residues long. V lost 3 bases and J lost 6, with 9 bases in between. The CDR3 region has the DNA TGTGCCAGCAGCTGGCAGGTAGCCGGGGAGCTGTTTTTT. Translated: CASSWQVAGELFF.